The source of this T cell receptor (beta chain) is a study of control samples from healthy donors and cancer patients (dated by TCRdb to about 2020). Points on this clone: Its antigen is currently not known. Base-call qualities are not available, and no considerably larger clone is one nucleotide away.

The library was made by the immunoSEQ multiplex PCR assay. Sourced from immuneACCESS, this table was stored by TCRdb with only in-frame sequences that have V and J called. A share of the clones is absent; for the studies checked, an unresolved V gene accounts for under half, and the remainder has no known explanation. This sample is represented by about 250,000 clones; roughly 80% of them were singletons. The biggest ten clones account for about an eighth of the sample. Ends trimmed: V by 5 bases, J by 4 bases; bases unmatched to a gene: 8. The cysteine opens and the phenylalanine closes a CDR3 of 15 amino acids. Only the CDR3 DNA is retained, 45 bases long and in frame from the first base. CDR1 MNHEY and CDR2 SVGAGI are derived from the germline V gene.

Sequenced sample: PBMCs. In this chain, TRBV6-5 is recombined with TRBJ1-1, and 9 bases in between align with TRBD1. This sequence was found in a woman aged 55-75 years with lung cancer. CDR3 reads: CASSMHRGRGTEAFF. The nucleotides are TGTGCCAGCAGTATGCACAGGGGGCGAGGCACTGAAGCTTTCTTT.